Each of the 20 T cell receptor beta chains below was sequenced from the same sample in a study of T cells in Graves' hyperthyroidism and ophthalmopathy. From RNA transcripts, TCR beta CDR3 regions were amplified. Initially, a first-round RT-PCR of the TCR CDR3 employed the HTBI primer set. TCRdb redid the calling of the multiplex PCR reads with MiXCR, one entry per CDR3 protein. The sample includes hundreds of thousands of distinct CDR3 sequences, roughly 15% seen only once; the top ten take roughly 4.5%. Sequencing was done on a sample of blood. Receptor source: a woman aged 35 to 49 with Graves' ophthalmopathy.

The table lists this clonotype with many counts. The chain couples TRBV20-1 to TRBJ2-7, with 10 nucleotides matching TRBD1. J lost 3 bases, V lost 3 bases, and 5 bases had no gene match. The CDR3 sequence is 14 residues long. Germline V gene lookup returns CDR1 DFQATT and CDR2 SNEGSKA (reference sequence). CDR3 coding DNA: TGCAGTGCTAGTGGGACAGGGGAGTACTACGAGCAGTACTTC. This translates into CSASGTGEYYEQYF.

This clonotype was counted between two and nine times. The rearrangement uses TRBV3-1 and TRBJ2-4; 9 bases map to TRBD1. V was pared by 3 bases and J by 5 bases, with 5 bases of the junction left unmatched. This CDR3 spans 15 amino acids. CDR1 is LGHDT and CDR2 is YNNKEL in the germline V gene (reference sequence). The CDR3 loop is CASSQLGTGQNIQYF. The CDR3 coding sequence is TGTGCCAGCAGCCAGCTAGGGACAGGGCAAAACATTCAGTACTTC.

The chain uses TRBV18 and TRBJ2-5, with D perhaps matching TRBD1 or TRBD2 (5 bases each). The CDR3 consists of 14 residues. The germline V gene encodes CDR1 KGHSH and CDR2 LQKENI. V lost 8 bases and J 5 bases, leaving 18 bases between the germline ends. The CDR3 sequence is CASVYRNPGETQYF. The DNA of the CDR3 is TGTGCCAGCGTCTACAGGAACCCGGGGGAGACCCAGTACTTC.

The chain combines TRBV28 with TRBJ2-3; the D gene could be TRBD1 or TRBD2 (7 bases each). The germline V and J ends were trimmed by 1 base and 5 bases, with 13 bases remaining between them. CDR1 is MDHEN, CDR2 SYDVKM, per germline. The CDR3 length is 15 residues. The CDR3 spells CASSLSLRGGDTQYF. CDR3 nucleotides: TGTGCCAGCAGTTTATCTCTCAGGGGGGGAGATACGCAGTATTTT.

This clonotype was found a few times. This chain connects TRBV19 to TRBJ1-5, with D possibly matching TRBD1 (5 bases). Germline CDR1 and CDR2: LNHDA and SQIVND (reference sequence). The CDR3 sequence is 13 residues long. V shed 7 bases and J shed 4 bases, with 11 bases lying between them. The DNA for the CDR3 is TGTGCCAGTAACATTCCAGGGAATCAGCCCCAGCATTTT. Translating gives CASNIPGNQPQHF.

This clonotype was picked up many times. CDR3 nucleotide sequence: TGTGCCTGGAGTGAAGGGGCCCTGCCGGGCAATCAGCCCCAGCATTTT. Amino acids: CAWSEGALPGNQPQHF. V gene TRBV30 combines with J gene TRBJ1-5; weak D call: TRBD1 (5 bases). Trimming pared 1 base from V and 2 bases from J, leaving 15 bases between. Germline CDR1 reads GTSNPN; CDR2 reads SVGIG (reference sequence). The CDR3 has 16 amino acids.

This clonotype has a count of ten or more. This sequence joins TRBV5-5 and TRBJ2-5, with 9 nucleotides matching TRBD2. Germline V gene data show CDR1 as SGHKS and CDR2 as YYEKEE (reference sequence). There are 15 residues in the CDR3. Losses at the gene ends were 5 bases for V and 5 bases for J; bases not matched to a gene: 10. CDR3 bases: TGTGCCAGCAGACCGACTAGCGGAGTCGGGGAGACCCAGTACTTC. Translation gives CASRPTSGVGETQYF.

This clonotype has a count of ten or more. This rearrangement joins TRBV6-5 to TRBJ2-5, with 8 bases identical to TRBD1. V shed 6 bases, J shed 4 bases, and the junction held 7 bases outside the gene matches. The germline V gene has CDR1 MNHEY and CDR2 SVGAGI. The CDR3 runs to 14 residues. CDR3 coding DNA: TGTGCCAGCAGCGCTGGACAGGGCGGAGAGACCCAGTACTTC. Protein product: CASSAGQGGETQYF.

The chain uses TRBV28 and TRBJ1-5; D remains ambiguous. Trimming cost V 10 bases and J 5 bases, with 12 bases left between them. The CDR3 consists of 12 residues. The germline gives CDR1 MDHEN, CDR2 SYDVKM. The CDR3 sequence is CAISSGDQPQHF. The DNA for the CDR3 is TGTGCCATCTCAAGCGGGGATCAGCCCCAGCATTTT.

The chain carries TRBV19 and TRBJ1-2; no definite D call. Germline V gene lookup returns CDR1 LNHDA and CDR2 SQIVND (reference sequence). This CDR3 is 12 amino acids long. V was clipped by 10 bases and J by 4 bases, with 13 bases between them. DNA for the CDR3: TGTGCCACCCTGACCGACGGCTATGGCTACACCTTC. As protein: CATLTDGYGYTF.

This clonotype was detected many times. The chain is built from TRBV18 and TRBJ1-1; weak D call: TRBD1 (6 bases). V was cut by 2 bases and J by 5 bases, with 12 bases left in between. This CDR3 is 14 amino acids long. The V gene's germline CDR1 is KGHSH and CDR2 LQKENI. The CDR3 region is CASSPGGGLTEAFF. Here the CDR3 DNA reads TGTGCCAGCTCACCAGGGGGGGGGCTGACTGAAGCTTTCTTT.

There are many counts of this clonotype. The V call is TRBV6-2 or TRBV6-3, the J call TRBJ1-2; 8 bases align to TRBD1. The V and J ends lost 6 bases and 7 bases, in that order; junction bases with no gene match: 19. The CDR3 consists of 17 residues. Per the germline V gene, CDR1 is MNHEY and CDR2 is SVGEGT. The CDR3 loop is CASSSTGTGAAFGGYTF. The DNA of the CDR3 is TGTGCCAGCAGCTCCACCGGGACAGGAGCGGCGTTTGGTGGCTACACCTTC.

This clonotype was recorded at least ten times. This sequence joins TRBV2 and TRBJ1-2; D gene uncertain. Germline-derived CDR1 and CDR2 are SNHLY and FYNNEI. CDR3 length: 14 residues. The germline V and J ends were trimmed by 2 bases and 4 bases, with 11 bases remaining between them. CDR3 amino acids: CASSELTDRYGYTF. The CDR3 DNA sequence: TGTGCCAGCAGTGAACTCACAGACCGCTATGGCTACACCTTC.

The gene calls are TRBV6-5 and TRBJ1-1; D may be TRBD1 (6 bases). The CDR3 is made up of 17 amino acids. Germline lookup yields CDR1 MNHEY and CDR2 SVGAGI. V lost 0 bases and J lost 0, with 14 bases in between. The CDR3 sequence: CASSYSPSAGVNTEAFF. Written as DNA, the CDR3 is TGTGCCAGCAGTTACTCGCCATCGGCAGGGGTGAACACTGAAGCTTTCTTT.

V usage is TRBV9 and J usage is TRBJ2-2; no reliable D call. The germline V gene encodes CDR1 SGDLS and CDR2 YYNGEE. V gave up 0 bases and J gave up 5 bases, with 14 bases separating them. The length of the CDR3 is 16 residues. The CDR3 region is CASSVVGGVGTGELFF. The CDR3 nucleotides are TGTGCCAGCAGCGTAGTAGGCGGAGTTGGTACCGGGGAGCTGTTTTTT.

This clonotype showed up many times. The chain recombines TRBV7-8 with TRBJ2-2, with 8 nucleotides matching TRBD2. The V segment lost 3 bases and the J segment 7 bases; nucleotides outside the gene matches: 4. Germline CDR1 SGHVS, CDR2 FQNEAQ. This CDR3 region has 14 residues. CDR3 in amino acids: CASSFGLAGGELFF. As DNA, the CDR3 is TGTGCCAGCAGCTTCGGCCTAGCGGGCGGGGAGCTGTTTTTT.

This clonotype showed up many times. V usage is TRBV11-2 and J usage is TRBJ1-5; 10 positions agree with TRBD1. V dropped 5 bases and J dropped 3; count of bases not matched to a gene: 4. Germline loops: CDR1 SGHAT, CDR2 FQNNGV. CDR3 length equals 15 residues. This CDR3 reads CASSRDRGPNQPQHF. CDR3 in DNA: TGTGCCAGCAGCAGGGACAGGGGCCCCAATCAGCCCCAGCATTTT. The whole variable domain, filled in from reference TRBV11-2 and TRBJ1-5, reads EAGVAQSPRYKIIEKRQSVAFWCNPISGHATLYWYQQILGQGPKLLIQFQNNGVVDDSQLPKDRFSAERLKGVDSTLKIQPAKLEDSAVYLCASSRDRGPNQPQHFGDGTRLSIL.

The chain links TRBV7-2 to TRBJ2-7; unclear D gene. CDR1 is SGHTA and CDR2 is FQGNSA in the germline V gene. The CDR3 contains 13 residues. The V gene lost 3 bases and the J gene lost 3 bases, with 9 bases spanning the gap. The CDR3 here is CASSFSLYYEQYF. The CDR3 DNA reads TGTGCCAGCAGCTTTTCGCTGTACTACGAGCAGTACTTC.

This sequence joins TRBV5-1 and TRBJ2-7; no clear D gene. Trimming shortened V by 4 bases and J by 2 bases, and 19 bases separated the two germline ends. This CDR3 has 16 residues. Looked up from germline, CDR1 is SGHRS and CDR2 is YFSETQ. In nucleotides, the CDR3 is TGCGCCAGCAGCGTTGGAGACGGTAACATCGCCTACGAGCAGTACTTC. Protein sequence: CASSVGDGNIAYEQYF.

The chain employs TRBV15 and TRBJ2-5; D is possibly TRBD1 or TRBD2 (5 bases each). Germline lookup yields CDR1 LNHNV and CDR2 YYDKDF (reference sequence). V lost 0 bases, J lost 13 bases, and 12 bases lay in between. The CDR3 sequence is 12 residues long. The CDR3: CATSRDEGRWYF. CDR3 nucleotides: TGTGCCACCAGCAGAGATGAGGGGCGATGGTACTTC.